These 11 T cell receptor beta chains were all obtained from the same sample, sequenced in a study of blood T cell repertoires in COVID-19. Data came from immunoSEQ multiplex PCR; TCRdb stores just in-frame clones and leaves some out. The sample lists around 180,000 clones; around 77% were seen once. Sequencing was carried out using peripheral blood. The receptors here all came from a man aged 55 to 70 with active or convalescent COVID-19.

The CDR3 DNA sequence: TGCGCCAGCAGCTTGACAGCGGGAGTTCCAGAGACCCAGTACTTC. As protein: CASSLTAGVPETQYF. The chain is built from TRBV5-1 and TRBJ2-5; 8 positions agree with TRBD2. The V gene end was trimmed by 1 base and the J gene end by 4 bases; junction bases not matched to a gene: 6. Germline V CDR1 and CDR2: SGHRS, YFSETQ. The CDR3 is 15 residues long.

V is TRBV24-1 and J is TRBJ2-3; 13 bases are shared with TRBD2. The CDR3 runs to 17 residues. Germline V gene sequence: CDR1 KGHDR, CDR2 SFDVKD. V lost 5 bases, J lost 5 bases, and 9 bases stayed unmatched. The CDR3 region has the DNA TGTGCCACCAGTGCCACCGGACTAGCGGGAGACATAGATACGCAGTATTTT. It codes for CATSATGLAGDIDTQYF.

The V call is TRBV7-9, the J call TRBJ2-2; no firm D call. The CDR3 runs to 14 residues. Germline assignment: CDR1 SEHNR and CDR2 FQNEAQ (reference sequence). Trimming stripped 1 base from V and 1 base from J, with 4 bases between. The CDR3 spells CASSLDRNTGELFF. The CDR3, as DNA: TGTGCCAGCAGCTTAGACAGGAACACCGGGGAGCTGTTTTTT.

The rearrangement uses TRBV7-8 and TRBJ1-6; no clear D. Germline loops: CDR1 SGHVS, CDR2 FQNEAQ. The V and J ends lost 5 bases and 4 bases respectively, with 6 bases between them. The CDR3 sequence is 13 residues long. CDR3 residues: CASSRLYNSPLHF. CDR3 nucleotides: TGTGCCAGCAGCCGCCTTTATAATTCACCCCTCCACTTT.

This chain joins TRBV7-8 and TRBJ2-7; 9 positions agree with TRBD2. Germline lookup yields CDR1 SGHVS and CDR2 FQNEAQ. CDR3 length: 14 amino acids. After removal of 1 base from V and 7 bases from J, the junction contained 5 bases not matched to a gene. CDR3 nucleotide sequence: TGTGCCAGCAGCTTAGATTTACTAGCGGGTGAGCAGTACTTC. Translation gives CASSLDLLAGEQYF.

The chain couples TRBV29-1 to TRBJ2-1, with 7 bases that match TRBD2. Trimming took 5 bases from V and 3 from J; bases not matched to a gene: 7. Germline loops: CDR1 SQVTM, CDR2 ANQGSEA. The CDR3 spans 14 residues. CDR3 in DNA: TGCAGCGTTACGTCCCGGGGGGACTACAATGAGCAGTTCTTC. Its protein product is CSVTSRGDYNEQFF.

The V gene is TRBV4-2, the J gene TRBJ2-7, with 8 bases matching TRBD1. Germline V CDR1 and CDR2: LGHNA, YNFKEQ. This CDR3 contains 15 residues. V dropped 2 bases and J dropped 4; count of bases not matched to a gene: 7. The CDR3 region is CASSQPDRVLYEQYF. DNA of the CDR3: TGTGCCAGCAGCCAACCGGACAGGGTGTTATACGAGCAGTACTTC.

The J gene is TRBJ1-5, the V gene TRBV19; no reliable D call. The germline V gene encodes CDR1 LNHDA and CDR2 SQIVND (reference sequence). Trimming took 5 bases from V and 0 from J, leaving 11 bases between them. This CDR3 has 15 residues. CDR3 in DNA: TGTGCCAGTAGTGTGCGGGCTAATAGCAATCAGCCCCAGCATTTT. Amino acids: CASSVRANSNQPQHF.

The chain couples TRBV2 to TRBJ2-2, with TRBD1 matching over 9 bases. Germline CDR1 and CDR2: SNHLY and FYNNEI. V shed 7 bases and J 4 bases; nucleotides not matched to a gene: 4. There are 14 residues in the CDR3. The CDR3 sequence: CASIADRGTGELFF. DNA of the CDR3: TGTGCCAGCATAGCGGACAGGGGCACCGGGGAGCTGTTTTTT.

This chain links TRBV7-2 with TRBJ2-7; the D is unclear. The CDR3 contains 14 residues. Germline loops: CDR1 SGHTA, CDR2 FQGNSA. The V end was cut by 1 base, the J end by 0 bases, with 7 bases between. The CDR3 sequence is CASSLDRSSYEQYF. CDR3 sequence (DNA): TGTGCCAGCAGCTTAGACAGAAGCTCCTACGAGCAGTACTTC.

CDR3 in amino acids: CASSSPPGYEQYF. The CDR3 nucleotides read TGTGCCAGCAGCTCACCCCCGGGATACGAGCAGTACTTC. The chain has TRBV11-2 and TRBJ2-7; tentative D call: TRBD2 (5 bases). Germline V gene data show CDR1 as SGHAT and CDR2 as FQNNGV. The CDR3 consists of 13 residues. V was shortened by 4 bases and J by 4 bases, with 11 bases between the two germline ends.